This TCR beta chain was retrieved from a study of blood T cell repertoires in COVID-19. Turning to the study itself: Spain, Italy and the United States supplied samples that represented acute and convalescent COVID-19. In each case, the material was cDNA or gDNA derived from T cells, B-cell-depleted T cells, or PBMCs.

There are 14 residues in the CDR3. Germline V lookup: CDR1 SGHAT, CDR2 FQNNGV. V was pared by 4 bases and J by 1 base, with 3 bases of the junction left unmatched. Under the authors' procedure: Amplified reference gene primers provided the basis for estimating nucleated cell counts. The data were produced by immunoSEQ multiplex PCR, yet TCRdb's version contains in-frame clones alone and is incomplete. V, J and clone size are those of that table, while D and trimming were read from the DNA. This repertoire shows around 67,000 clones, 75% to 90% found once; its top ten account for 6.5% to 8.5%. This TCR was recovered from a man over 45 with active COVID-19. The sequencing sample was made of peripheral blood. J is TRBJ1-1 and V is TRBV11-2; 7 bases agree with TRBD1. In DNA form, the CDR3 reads TGTGCCAGCAGCTCGAGGACAGGGAACACTGAAGCTTTCTTT. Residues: CASSSRTGNTEAFF.